The source of this T cell receptor (beta chain) is a study of blood T cell repertoires in COVID-19. In the authors' methods: Amplification with reference gene primers provided the estimates of nucleated cell counts. Assay: immunoSEQ multiplex PCR; the TCRdb copy retains only in-frame clones and omits some. V and J calls plus clone size are reproduced from that table; the DNA served to infer D and trimming. The repertoire holds about 63,000 clones, with about 88% as singletons. This TCR derives from a human donor in a cohort sampled during active COVID-19. The sample consisted of peripheral blood.

Written as DNA, the CDR3 is TGTGCCAGCAGCTCCGGGACAGAAGTCAGTAAGCCCCAGCATTTT. This gives the protein CASSSGTEVSKPQHF. V gene TRBV5-6 combines with J gene TRBJ1-5, with TRBD1 matching over 7 bases. Germline lookup yields CDR1 SGHDT and CDR2 YYEEEE. The V segment lost 3 bases and the J segment 8 bases; nucleotides outside the gene matches: 11. CDR3 length: 15 amino acids.